Each of the 6 T cell receptor beta chains below was sequenced from the same sample in a study of blood T cell repertoires in COVID-19. Profiled with immunoSEQ multiplex PCR; TCRdb holds only in-frame clones, not every one. Of 45,000 to 55,000 clones in the sample, 88% were seen once. Sequencing was performed on peripheral blood. The receptors were sampled from a human donor in a cohort sampled during active COVID-19.

This chain uses TRBV7-2 with TRBJ2-3; no firm D call. Germline V gene lookup returns CDR1 SGHTA and CDR2 FQGNSA. CDR3 length: 12 residues. V lost 4 bases and J lost 2, with 4 bases in between. The CDR3 coding sequence is TGTGCCAGCAGCTCGTTCACAGATACGCAGTATTTT. Encoded protein: CASSSFTDTQYF.

J is TRBJ1-6 and V is TRBV6-5, with D possibly being TRBD1 (5 bases). This CDR3 comprises 15 residues. The germline CDR1 and CDR2 sequences are MNHEY and SVGAGI. V lost 0 bases, J lost 7 bases, and 10 bases lay in between. CDR3: CASSYSAGNNSPLHF. The CDR3 nucleotides are TGTGCCAGCAGTTACTCGGCAGGGAACAATTCACCCCTCCACTTT.

J is TRBJ2-2 and V is TRBV19; D might be TRBD1 (5 bases). The CDR3 loop spans 13 amino acids. V dropped 3 bases and J dropped 6 bases, with 8 bases sitting between them. Germline V CDR1 and CDR2: LNHDA, SQIVND (reference sequence). Here the CDR3 DNA reads TGTGCCAGTAGTATCAGGGTGGCCGGGGAGCTGTTTTTT. Translated, it gives CASSIRVAGELFF.

The rearrangement uses TRBV18 and TRBJ1-2; TRBD1 aligns across 7 bases. The trim removed 1 base at V and 8 bases at J, leaving 7 bases unmatched. Germline CDR1 is KGHSH and CDR2 is LQKENI. The CDR3 has 14 residues. Here the CDR3 reads CASSPQETGSGYTF. In DNA, the CDR3 is TGTGCCAGCTCACCACAGGAGACAGGGTCAGGCTACACCTTC.

This clone has a single count. For the CDR3, the DNA is TGTGCCAGCAGCCAAAAACCGTCAGGGGGCTCACCCCTCCACTTT. Translating gives CASSQKPSGGSPLHF. This chain joins TRBV4-2 and TRBJ1-6; 8 bases agree with TRBD1. The CDR3 consists of 15 residues. V lost 2 bases to trimming and J lost 10 bases; unmatched junction nucleotides: 7. The germline CDR1 and CDR2 sequences are LGHNA and YNFKEQ.

The rearrangement links TRBV5-1 to TRBJ2-7; 11 bases fit TRBD1. CDR1 SGHRS and CDR2 YFSETQ come from the germline V gene. This CDR3 has 17 amino acids. J lost 2 bases, V lost 4 bases, and 11 bases had no gene match. The CDR3 protein is CASSPAGTGGTTYEQYF. The DNA for the CDR3 is TGCGCCAGCAGCCCAGCAGGGACAGGGGGGACAACCTACGAGCAGTACTTC.